The present TCR beta chain was sequenced within a study of CXCR3-negative and CXCR3-positive naive CD8 T cells. Study-level background: Some 150 million TRB reads in total, about 1.5 +/- 0.3 million per library.

The CDR3 totals 14 residues. In germline, CDR1 is MDHEN, CDR2 SYDVKM. UMI-labeled 5' RACE yielded the TRB cDNA libraries. TCRdb reanalyzed the 5' RACE reads and collapses them to one entry per CDR3 protein, without DNA. This sample's clone table lists 75,000 or so distinct CDR3 sequences. Study-wide results and caveats: Once cells were cryopreserved, CXCR3 expression went down partly, and most assays used fresh PBMCs. With respect to TRBV-TRBJ usage, naive CXCR3-negative and CXCR3-positive cells were similar; memory differed. Comparison of naive subsets found surface CD5 to be comparable, and TCR strength was inferred on the basis of TRB CDR3 properties.

As for this clonotype: Its antigen is not identified.

Material: naive CXCR3- CD8+ T cells from blood. As to subset: CD45RO-CCR7+CD27+CD95- naive CD8+ T cells lacking CXCR3 (TNR3-). The chain employs TRBV28 and TRBJ2-2. The sequence derives from a human donor in good health. Some clones in this sample may be carry-over from other donors' samples. The CDR3 here is CASSFDGDPGELFF.